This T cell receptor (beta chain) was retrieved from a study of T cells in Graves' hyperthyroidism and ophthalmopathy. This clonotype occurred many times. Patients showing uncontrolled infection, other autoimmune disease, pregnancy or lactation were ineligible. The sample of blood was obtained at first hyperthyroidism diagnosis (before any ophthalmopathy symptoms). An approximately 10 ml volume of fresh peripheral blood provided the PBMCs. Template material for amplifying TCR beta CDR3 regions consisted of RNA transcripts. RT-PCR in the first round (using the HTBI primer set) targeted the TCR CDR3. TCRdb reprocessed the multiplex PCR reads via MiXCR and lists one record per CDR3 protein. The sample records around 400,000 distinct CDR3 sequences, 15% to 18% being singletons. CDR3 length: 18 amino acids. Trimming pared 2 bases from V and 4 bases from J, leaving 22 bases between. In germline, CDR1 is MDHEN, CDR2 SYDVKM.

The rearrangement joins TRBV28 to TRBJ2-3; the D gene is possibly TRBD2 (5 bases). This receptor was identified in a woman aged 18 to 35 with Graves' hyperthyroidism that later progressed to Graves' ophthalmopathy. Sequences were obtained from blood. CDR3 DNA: TGTGCCAGCAGTTTACCCCTCATGGCGGGTGAGGGAGCAGATACGCAGTATTTT. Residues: CASSLPLMAGEGADTQYF.